The present T cell receptor (beta chain) was sequenced within a study of T cell clusters in autoimmune cytopenias. TRB was amplified from approximately 230 ng of peripheral blood genomic DNA per sample. The length of the CDR3 is 13 residues. Germline V gene lookup returns CDR1 SSHAT and CDR2 FNYEAQ (reference sequence). One tube held mixed TRB-A and TRB-B primer pools for touch-down PCR. With the multiplex PCR reads reprocessed, TCRdb shows one record per CDR3 protein and no DNA. The table counts 11,000 or so distinct CDR3 sequences; 20% to 25% lies in the top ten. This sample was shared with a second study, whose subject was T cell repertoires in aging, cancer and after chemotherapy.

The sequence derives from a human donor in good health. The sample comprised peripheral blood. The J gene is TRBJ2-1, the V gene TRBV7-7. The CDR3 is CASSLGDYNEQFF.